This TCR beta chain was retrieved from a study of tumor-infiltrating lymphocytes in oesophageal squamous cell carcinoma. Points on this clonotype: This clone may be a read error of a much larger clone one base away.

This CDR3 has 14 amino acids. Germline-derived CDR1 and CDR2 are SGHRS and YFSETQ. TCRdb recomputed calls from the PCR reads with MiXCR, one row per CDR3 protein. The sample comprises fewer than 20,000 distinct CDR3 sequences, 39% of which are singletons, and around 19% rests with the top ten. The origin of this receptor is a male donor with esophageal squamous cell carcinoma. The V and J genes are TRBV5-1 and TRBJ2-7, with 7 bases that match TRBD1. With the DNA end fitting TRBJ2-5 better, the J assignment may be wrong. The sequenced sample consisted of esophageal tumor tissue. The CDR3 here is CVSSFSTGLETQYF. CDR3 nucleotide sequence: TGCGTCAGCAGCTTTTCGACAGGGTTGGAGACCCAGTACTTC.